This entry describes one T cell receptor (beta chain). This clonotype was seen many times. Its antigen has not been determined. No much larger clone exists at a distance of one base, and base qualities are not known. Libraries of naive CD8 T cells were built from around 20,000 to 1,000,000 sorted cells, with 10%, 30% or 50% of the purified RNA used. Naive CD8 T cells, defined as CD8+CD4-CCR7+CD45RA+, were FACS-sorted into RLT Plus buffer on a BD FACSAria II. To test detection sensitivity, Jurkat RNA equal to 10 or so TCR copies was added to samples of about 17,000-1,100,000 naive CD8 T cells. Enrichment of CD8 T cells was done with RosetteSep CD8+ T Cell Enrichment Cocktail plus Ficoll-Paque, and ACK red cell lysis came afterward. The library was built by means of PCR. Sequencing took place on an Illumina HiSeq 4000. Bulk TCR libraries were prepared as previously described, using TCR primers listed in Table S5. Purification of total RNA was performed with the Qiagen AllPrep DNA/RNA kit. Reads from multiple sequencing runs of the same library were pooled before analysis. The paper's processing steps were these. Only reads with exact TCR constant sequence were kept, trimmed to 150 nt, and grouped by their 12-nt molecular barcodes. Reads within each barcode group were sub-clustered using a 15% Levenshtein threshold, and quality-weighted consensus sequences were constructed for each RNA molecule. Non-functional sequences were excluded, and lower-count sequences lying one edit away from another sequence were also excluded. Barcode sub-clusters with fewer than 20% of the maximum read count were removed, based on fitting two negative binomial distributions. The public reads were reprocessed in TCRdb via fastp at Q25 and MiXCR, keeping in-frame beta chains. One record per CDR3 amino acid sequence lists the most common genes and DNA. These V and J calls are TCRdb output, not the study's own analysis. A total of about 640,000 distinct CDR3 sequences appear in this sample, just under 20% of them only once. Of the sample, under 0.95% is held by the ten largest clones.

Trimming at the junction amounts to 6 bases on V and 5 bases on J, and the germline ends lie 11 bases apart. The germline V gene yields SGHVS for CDR1 and FNYEAQ for CDR2. From cysteine to phenylalanine, the CDR3 is 13 amino acids long. Of the read, only the CDR3 DNA is kept; its 39 bases are in frame from base 1. The data belong to a study of molecular identifiers for immune sequencing clone quantification (dated by TCRdb to 2016 to 2018). At the level of the whole study: For a replicate experiment, RNA from roughly 20,000 or 100,000 naive CD8 T cells was divided into five aliquots, and four of the five aliquots were sequenced. CD8 T cells were used in a methods study to benchmark molecular-identifier clustering-based TCR repertoire sequencing (MIDCIRS) and TCR RNA copy counting. The full study reports these points: The sizes of highly expanded clones could end up underestimated when identical TCR molecules share a barcode. A single cell's worth of spiked-in Jurkat TCR RNA was reported detectable even among around 970,000 naive CD8 T cells. When barcode sub-clustering was left out, chimeric consensus sequences inflated TCR diversity, with chimeras reaching as high as 47%. Clones above 20 RNA copies held over 99% of molecules in CMV-specific effector cells but under 1% in naive cells. Modeling gave around 3.3 recovered TCR RNA copies per cell versus 7.5 to 10 by digital PCR, implying roughly 30% capture efficiency. The naive libraries included spiked-in Jurkat TCR RNA (roughly nine copies' worth), and this Jurkat TCR RNA is not part of the donor repertoire.

The V gene is TRBV7-6 and the J gene is TRBJ2-1, with no confident D gene call. The clonotype originates from a human donor in good health. Some libraries in this study had Jurkat cell RNA spiked in. Material for sequencing was naive CD8+ T cells from blood, with Jurkat cell RNA spiked in. The sample's cell subset or site label is to be understood as: FACS-sorted CD8+CD4-CCR7+CD45RA+ naive T cells. The DNA is as follows: TGTGCCAGCAGTCCACTCGGACACAATGAGCAGTTCTTC. This is translated as CASSPLGHNEQFF. Joined to the reference TRBV7-6 and TRBJ2-1 proteins, this CDR3 gives the full variable domain: GAGVSQSPRYKVTKRGQDVALRCDPISGHVSLYWYRQALGQGPEFLTYFNYEAQQDKSGLPNDRFSAERPEGSISTLTIQRTEQRDSAMYRCASSPLGHNEQFFGPGTRLTVL.